Shown below are 32 T cell receptor beta chains from a single sample sequenced in a study of T-cell memory formation after mild COVID-19. MiXCR, run by TCRdb on the 5' RACE reads, gives a single entry per CDR3 protein. The profile covers hundreds of thousands of distinct CDR3 sequences, with approximately 15% appearing a single time and around 21% taken by the ten largest. Sequenced input: PBMCs or a T cell subset sorted from them (not recorded which). These receptors all come from a young man who had mild COVID-19 (a few samples of this study predate the infection). Cell type and time point are not known.

This rearrangement joins TRBV12-3 or TRBV12-4 to TRBJ2-5, with a tentative D call TRBD2 (5 bases). This CDR3 comprises 14 residues. The germline V and J ends were trimmed by 6 bases and 7 bases, with 18 bases remaining between them. CDR3 protein: CASSLEGDWGTQYF. The CDR3 DNA reads as TGTGCCAGCAGCCTAGAGGGAGATTGGGGGACCCAGTACTTC.

A few counts support this clonotype. V is TRBV20-1 and J is TRBJ2-1, with D possibly being TRBD2 (5 bases). The CDR3 loop spans 12 amino acids. Trimming removed 0 bases from V and 7 bases from J, with 7 bases in between. Germline lookup yields CDR1 DFQATT and CDR2 SNEGSKA (reference sequence). CDR3 sequence: CSAREGVNEQFF. The CDR3 DNA sequence: TGCAGTGCTAGAGAGGGAGTGAATGAGCAGTTCTTC.

Ten or more counts support this clonotype. The chain joins TRBV11-2 to TRBJ2-5; D is undetermined. The CDR3 spans 14 residues. The V end was cut by 1 base, the J end by 4 bases, with 10 bases between. Germline V lookup: CDR1 SGHAT, CDR2 FQNNGV. DNA for the CDR3: TGTGCCAGCAGCTTAGTCTCGTTTCGAGAGACCCAGTACTTC. Translating it yields CASSLVSFRETQYF.

J is TRBJ1-6 and V is TRBV5-1, with D perhaps matching TRBD1 (5 bases). Trimming removed 0 bases from V and 10 bases from J, with 14 bases in between. The CDR3 sequence is 15 residues long. Germline V gives CDR1 SGHRS, CDR2 YFSETQ. The CDR3 protein is CASSLAGPWLSPLHF. The CDR3 nucleotides read TGCGCCAGCAGCTTGGCGGGGCCTTGGCTGTCACCCCTCCACTTT.

This clonotype was counted a few times. This sequence joins TRBV20-1 and TRBJ1-2; 7 bases match TRBD1. Trimming at V came to 7 bases and at J to 5 bases, leaving 7 bases not matched to a gene. Looked up from germline, CDR1 is DFQATT and CDR2 is SNEGSKA (reference sequence). The CDR3 consists of 12 residues. CDR3 DNA sequence: TGCAGTGGCCCGGGACAGCCTTATGGCTACACCTTC. It codes for CSGPGQPYGYTF.

This clonotype has only a few counts. The chain has TRBV7-9 and TRBJ1-2, with TRBD1 matching 11 bases. The CDR3 is 17 amino acids. V gave up 3 bases and J gave up 5 bases; unmatched junction bases: 11. The germline V gene encodes CDR1 SEHNR and CDR2 FQNEAQ (reference sequence). Here the CDR3 DNA reads TGTGCCAGCAGCTTTGGACAGGGGGCTTATGAGGGTTATGGCTACACCTTC. Translated: CASSFGQGAYEGYGYTF.

The chain uses TRBV7-2 and TRBJ1-1; perhaps TRBD1 as D (5 bases). The ends were cut back, 1 base at V and 1 base at J, with 10 bases in the middle. The CDR3 covers 15 residues. Germline loops: CDR1 SGHTA, CDR2 FQGNSA. The CDR3 here is CASSLGGVENTEAFF. The CDR3, as DNA: TGTGCCAGCAGCTTAGGGGGGGTCGAGAACACTGAAGCTTTCTTT.

This clonotype showed up many times. The chain has TRBV5-8 and TRBJ2-1; D unclear. Germline V gives CDR1 SGHTS, CDR2 YDEGEE. The CDR3 has 12 residues. The V end lost 3 bases, the J end lost 6 bases, and 7 bases lay between the germline ends. DNA of the CDR3: TGTGCCAGCAGCTCCACGAGCAATGAGCAGTTCTTC. This gives the protein CASSSTSNEQFF.

V gene TRBV18 combines with J gene TRBJ1-1; tentative D call: TRBD1 (5 bases). The CDR3 is made up of 17 amino acids. Trimming shortened V by 1 base and J by 1 base, and 16 bases separated the two germline ends. CDR1 KGHSH and CDR2 LQKENI come from the germline V gene. The CDR3 spells CASSPRLGPKGNTEAFF. In DNA form, the CDR3 reads TGTGCCAGCTCACCACGTCTGGGGCCCAAAGGGAACACTGAAGCTTTCTTT.

In this sample, this clonotype turned up many times. The gene calls are TRBV6-5 and TRBJ1-6; D call uncertain. Germline V gene sequence: CDR1 MNHEY, CDR2 SVGAGI. The germline V and J ends were trimmed by 8 bases and 10 bases, with 18 bases remaining between them. The CDR3 is made up of 14 amino acids. CDR3 amino acids: CASALRNGYSPLHF. In nucleotides, the CDR3 is TGTGCCAGCGCCCTAAGAAATGGGTACTCACCCCTCCACTTT.

This clonotype occurred a few times. CDR3 residues: CASSVTDGTDTQYF. CDR3 DNA: TGCGCCAGCAGCGTTACTGACGGCACAGATACGCAGTATTTT. The chain is built from TRBV5-1 and TRBJ2-3; no clear D gene. Germline V gene data show CDR1 as SGHRS and CDR2 as YFSETQ. Deletions cut 4 bases from V and 1 base from J, with 10 bases between. CDR3 length: 14 amino acids.

This rearrangement joins TRBV7-6 to TRBJ2-7, with D possibly matching TRBD2 (5 bases). The CDR3 length is 14 residues. Germline CDR1 SGHVS, CDR2 FNYEAQ. The V end lost 1 base, the J end lost 6 bases, and 13 bases lay between the germline ends. The CDR3 loop is CASSLGGSPLEQYF. In DNA form, the CDR3 reads TGTGCCAGCAGCTTAGGAGGGAGTCCCCTCGAGCAGTACTTC.

This clonotype was counted only a few times. This chain joins TRBV6-2 or TRBV6-3 and TRBJ2-2, with 7 positions matching TRBD2. The germline V gene encodes CDR1 MNHEY and CDR2 SVGEGT. The CDR3 contains 18 residues. After removal of 4 bases from V and 0 bases from J, the junction contained 11 bases not matched to a gene. Here the CDR3 reads CASSFSYWAGANTGELFF. The CDR3 bases are TGTGCCAGCAGTTTTTCGTACTGGGCGGGGGCGAACACCGGGGAGCTGTTTTTT.

This clonotype was seen more than once but under ten times. This chain uses TRBV9 with TRBJ2-1, with 10 bases matching TRBD2. The junction had 7 bases not matched to a gene; V was cut back by 4 bases and J by 6 bases. The germline V gene encodes CDR1 SGDLS and CDR2 YYNGEE. The length of the CDR3 is 15 residues. The CDR3 coding sequence is TGTGCCAGCAGCACGGGCCTAGCGGGGGCCAATGAGCAGTTCTTC. It specifies CASSTGLAGANEQFF.

There are a few counts of this clonotype. The rearrangement joins TRBV7-2 to TRBJ2-5; 12 nucleotides agree with TRBD2. Germline lookup yields CDR1 SGHTA and CDR2 FQGNSA. The V segment lost 4 bases and the J segment 5 bases; nucleotides outside the gene matches: 5. The CDR3 consists of 15 residues. CDR3 sequence (DNA): TGTGCCAGCAGCTGGACTAGCGGGGTGGGGGAGACCCAGTACTTC. It encodes CASSWTSGVGETQYF.

This clonotype was counted between two and nine times. The genes are TRBV11-2 and TRBJ2-3; D not certain. The CDR3 runs 16 residues. Germline lookup yields CDR1 SGHAT and CDR2 FQNNGV. Trimming removed 1 base at V and 1 base at J, with 12 bases between. The CDR3 nucleotides read TGTGCCAGCAGCTTAGGATCTCTCCGGGGCACAGATACGCAGTATTTT. Translation gives CASSLGSLRGTDTQYF.

This clonotype occurred a few times. CDR3 nucleotide sequence: TGTGCCAGCAGTTCCGGACAGGGGGCGCTTCTGGAGACCCAGTACTTC. Protein sequence: CASSSGQGALLETQYF. This sequence joins TRBV28 and TRBJ2-5, with 11 bases fitting TRBD1. The CDR3 sequence is 16 residues long. After removal of 4 bases from V and 5 bases from J, the junction contained 9 bases not matched to a gene. The V gene's germline CDR1 is MDHEN and CDR2 SYDVKM.

Many counts were recorded for this clonotype. The V call is TRBV4-3, the J call TRBJ1-4; 7 bases match TRBD1. Germline-derived CDR1 and CDR2 are LGHNA and YSLEER. The V and J ends lost 4 bases and 2 bases, in that order; junction bases with no gene match: 4. This CDR3 is built from 15 residues. Here the CDR3 DNA reads TGCGCCAGCAGCCCCCAGGGGGGGACTAATGAAAAACTGTTTTTT. Translation gives CASSPQGGTNEKLFF.

This clonotype has just a few counts. The chain carries TRBV28 and TRBJ1-5; perhaps TRBD1 as D (5 bases). This CDR3 region has 14 residues. CDR1 is MDHEN, CDR2 SYDVKM, per germline. Trimming shortened V by 11 bases and J by 6 bases, and 20 bases separated the two germline ends. CDR3 DNA sequence: TGTGCCGCGGAGGGGTGGCAGGTGAGTCAGCCCCAGCATTTT. Residues: CAAEGWQVSQPQHF.

This clonotype has at least ten counts. The chain links TRBV7-2 to TRBJ2-3, with D unclear. Germline V gene sequence: CDR1 SGHTA, CDR2 FQGNSA. The V gene lost 8 bases and the J gene lost 1 base, with 10 bases spanning the gap. The CDR3 is 13 residues long. The DNA of the CDR3 is TGTGCCAGCGGTAGCTACCGCACAGATACGCAGTATTTT. This codes for CASGSYRTDTQYF.

This clonotype has more than one count but fewer than ten. The chain links TRBV6-5 to TRBJ1-1; maybe TRBD1 (5 bases). V was trimmed by 8 bases and J by 1 base, leaving 17 bases between them. The CDR3 totals 15 residues. The germline CDR1 and CDR2 sequences are MNHEY and SVGAGI. CDR3 loop: CASVSFTGGNTEAFF. CDR3 bases: TGTGCCAGCGTATCCTTCACCGGGGGGAACACTGAAGCTTTCTTT.

There are many counts of this clonotype. The chain carries TRBV6-2 or TRBV6-3 and TRBJ2-2; the match to TRBD2 covers 10 bases. In germline, CDR1 is MNHEY, CDR2 SVGEGT. This CDR3 region has 17 residues. The junction had 7 bases not matched to a gene; V was cut back by 2 bases and J by 4 bases. The CDR3 DNA is TGTGCCAGCAGTTACCCAGCGGGGGGGCCGGGCACCGGGGAGCTGTTTTTT. This sequence encodes CASSYPAGGPGTGELFF.

This clonotype appeared a few times. The CDR3 DNA reads TGCGCCAGCAGCCGAGCACTGAACTATGGCTACACCTTC. It yields the protein CASSRALNYGYTF. The J gene is TRBJ1-2, the V gene TRBV4-3, with unresolved D. Germline CDR1 is LGHNA and CDR2 is YSLEER. The CDR3 covers 13 residues. The V end was cut by 4 bases, the J end by 2 bases, with 8 bases between.

The chain recombines TRBV4-3 with TRBJ2-3, with no clear D. Per germline, CDR1 LGHNA and CDR2 YSLEER. The CDR3 runs 15 residues. V lost 1 base and J lost 5, with 13 bases in between. In DNA, the CDR3 is TGCGCCAGCAGCCAAGGTGACCGCCCCCAAGATACGCAGTATTTT. It encodes CASSQGDRPQDTQYF.

This clonotype was detected only a few times. The chain is built from TRBV15 and TRBJ2-6, with D hard to call. Trimming removed 5 bases at V and 0 bases at J, with 5 bases between. CDR1 is LNHNV and CDR2 is YYDKDF in the germline V gene (reference sequence). The CDR3 consists of 14 residues. The CDR3 DNA is TGTGCCACCAGCTTGACCTCTGGGGCCAACGTCCTGACTTTC. This sequence encodes CATSLTSGANVLTF.

The gene calls are TRBV5-1 and TRBJ2-4, with a tentative D call TRBD1 (7 bases). The germline V gene has CDR1 SGHRS and CDR2 YFSETQ. With 2 bases removed from V and 4 bases from J, the gap between germline ends came to 31 bases. CDR3 length: 21 residues. The CDR3 region is CASSFSEAGGIYLRQKNIQYF. CDR3 in DNA: TGCGCCAGCAGCTTTTCTGAGGCAGGGGGGATTTACTTGCGACAGAAAAACATTCAGTACTTC.

This clonotype was detected a few times. The CDR3 DNA sequence: TGTGCCAGCAGCCGTCCCCTAGCGGAGTTAGATACGCAGTATTTT. This encodes CASSRPLAELDTQYF. This chain links TRBV7-9 with TRBJ2-3; 7 nucleotides match TRBD2. Trimming removed 5 bases from V and 5 bases from J; junction bases left unmatched: 10. The CDR3 has 15 amino acids. Germline V CDR1 and CDR2: SEHNR, FQNEAQ (reference sequence).

This chain uses TRBV4-1 with TRBJ2-7, with TRBD1 identical over 7 bases. Germline trimming cut 0 bases from V and 3 bases from J; bases unmatched to any gene: 5. CDR3 length equals 15 residues. Germline assignment: CDR1 MGHRA and CDR2 YSYEKL. In nucleotides, the CDR3 is TGCGCCAGCAGCCAAGAGAGGTGGGACAGCTACGAGCAGTACTTC. It translates to CASSQERWDSYEQYF.

This clonotype has a handful of counts. The chain carries TRBV11-1 and TRBJ2-7, with D possibly being TRBD2 (6 bases). The CDR3 is 16 amino acids. CDR1 and CDR2 (germline): SGHAT, FQDESV (reference sequence). Trimming took 1 base from V and 0 from J, leaving 13 bases between them. CDR3: CASSLDAGLDSYEQYF. Written as DNA, the CDR3 is TGTGCCAGCAGCTTAGACGCGGGGTTAGACTCCTACGAGCAGTACTTC.

The chain links TRBV12-5 to TRBJ2-1, with a possible D match to TRBD2 (6 bases). The CDR3 is made up of 17 amino acids. V dropped 2 bases and J dropped 1 base, with 15 bases sitting between them. The germline V gene has CDR1 LGHNT and CDR2 FRNRAP. CDR3 nucleotides: TGTGCTAGTGGTTTGCTCCCCGGGGGAAGGTCCTACAATGAGCAGTTCTTC. Translation gives CASGLLPGGRSYNEQFF.

This chain connects TRBV6-2 or TRBV6-3 to TRBJ2-7, with TRBD2 as a possible D gene (5 bases). The CDR3 is 15 residues long. CDR1 and CDR2 from the germline V gene are MNHEY and SVGEGT. Trimming removed 8 bases at V and 0 bases at J, with 17 bases between. The chain's CDR3 is CASHSHGGGSYEQYV. For the CDR3, the DNA is TGTGCCAGCCACTCCCATGGCGGAGGCTCCTACGAGCAGTACGTC.

For the CDR3, the DNA is TGTGCCAGCAGCCCGGGACTAGCGGGGGGGCCGGGGCGGGTGAATACGCAGTATTTT. Its protein is CASSPGLAGGPGRVNTQYF. The chain employs TRBV27 and TRBJ2-3; 16 bases align to TRBD2. The CDR3 is made up of 19 amino acids. V lost 6 bases and J lost 7; bases outside the gene matches: 16. Germline assignment: CDR1 MNHEY and CDR2 SMNVEV (reference sequence).